These T cell receptor beta chains were read from a single sample in a study of T cell repertoires in cytomegalovirus infection. Using its own MiXCR run on the reads, TCRdb lists one record per CDR3 protein. The repertoire has fewer than 350,000 distinct CDR3 sequences, about a sixth of them found once; the top ten carry around 12%. The specimen sequenced was PBMCs. These receptor sequences come from a human donor in good health (CMV status not recorded). Some clones in this sample may be carry-over from other donors' samples. CDR3s include the opening cysteine and the closing phenylalanine or tryptophan. Fields, in order: clone size, D gene, J gene, V gene, CDR3 DNA, CDR3 protein. D genes are given only for firm matches. Only part of the rows carry a size: once, few, many, or a class if the clone is expanded.

many,NA,TRBJ1-5,TRBV28,TGTGCCAGCAGTTTGAGTCCTGAGGGTTCGGGCAATCAGCCCCAGCATTTT,CASSLSPEGSGNQPQHF
NA,NA,TRBJ2-2,TRBV7-8,TGTGCCAGCAGCTTAGCGCCGGACACGAACACCGGGGAGCTGTTTTTT,CASSLAPDTNTGELFF
many,NA,TRBJ1-1,TRBV28,TGTGCCACGCGCCCTACCCTGGGGTACACTGAAGCTTTCTTT,CATRPTLGYTEAFF
few,NA,TRBJ2-3,TRBV6-6,TGTGCCAGCAGTTACGATTGGGGAGAGAGCACAGATACGCAGTATTTT,CASSYDWGESTDTQYF
NA,NA,TRBJ1-1,TRBV6-2/TRBV6-3,TGTGCCAGCACTGACGGACCCAGGAGGGCTTTCTTT,CASTDGPRRAFF
many,TRBD2,TRBJ2-1,TRBV28,TGTGCCAGCAGCAAGTTGGGGCGGGGGAGCTACAATGAGCAGTTCTTC,CASSKLGRGSYNEQFF
NA,NA,TRBJ1-3,TRBV20-1,TGCAGTGCAACCGGGACGGGGGACTCTGGAAACACCATATATTTT,CSATGTGDSGNTIYF
few,NA,TRBJ1-1,TRBV18,TGTGCCAGCTCACCACAGGAGACCAGGGTGAGCACTGAAGCTTTCTTT,CASSPQETRVSTEAFF
NA,NA,TRBJ2-3,TRBV25-1,TGTGCCAGCAGTCCTCTGGGGGGGGCTACAGATACGCAGTATTTT,CASSPLGGATDTQYF
many,NA,TRBJ1-2,TRBV12-5,TGTGCTAGTGGTTTGGTACTTTCGGGTGGACAACCTGAGGATGGCTACACCTTC,CASGLVLSGGQPEDGYTF
NA,NA,TRBJ2-3,TRBV6-5,TGTGCCAGCAGTACTAGGACCGAGGGAGATACGCAGTATTTT,CASSTRTEGDTQYF
few,NA,TRBJ1-5,TRBV10-3,TGTGCCATCAGCGATCAGGGAGGGAGCAATCAGCCCCAGCATTTT,CAISDQGGSNQPQHF
few,NA,TRBJ1-5,TRBV2,TGTGCCAGCAGTGTCCTCGGAGGGGGGAGCCAGCCCCAGCATTTT,CASSVLGGGSQPQHF
NA,TRBD1,TRBJ1-1,TRBV29-1,TGCAGCGTGGGACAGGTGGTCACTGAAGCTTTCTTT,CSVGQVVTEAFF
many,NA,TRBJ1-3,TRBV11-1,TGTGCCAGCAGCTCTCGGGGTACTGGAAACACCATATATTTT,CASSSRGTGNTIYF
NA,TRBD2,TRBJ2-2,TRBV6-2/TRBV6-3,TGTGCCAGCACCGAACACGGGACTAGAGGTACCGGGGAGCTGTTTTTT,CASTEHGTRGTGELFF
NA,TRBD1,TRBJ2-2,TRBV28,TGTGCCAGCAGTGATCCGGGACAGGGCTCTCCCACCGGGGAGCTGTTTTTT,CASSDPGQGSPTGELFF
few,TRBD2,TRBJ2-7,TRBV12-3/TRBV12-4,TGTGCCAGCCAACTAGCGGGGGTTGAGGAGCAGTACTTC,CASQLAGVEEQYF
many,TRBD2,TRBJ2-7,TRBV28,TGTGCCAGCAGTTTCGCCGGGGGGACCTACGAGCAGTACTTC,CASSFAGGTYEQYF
NA,NA,TRBJ2-5,TRBV6-1,TGTGCCAGCAGTGAAGCCGGGCAGAACCAAGAGACCCAGTACTTC,CASSEAGQNQETQYF
NA,NA,TRBJ1-4,TRBV4-2,TGTGCCAGCAGCCAAGAAGGGGGGTCCGGAGAAAAACTGTTTTTT,CASSQEGGSGEKLFF
many,TRBD1,TRBJ2-7,TRBV12-3/TRBV12-4,TGTGCCAGCAGGGCAAACACAGGGGATTATGCCTACGAGCAGTACTTC,CASRANTGDYAYEQYF
many,TRBD1,TRBJ1-6,TRBV12-3/TRBV12-4,TGTGCCAGCAGACAGGGGGATAATTCACCCCTCCACTTT,CASRQGDNSPLHF
NA,NA,TRBJ1-5,TRBV15,TGTGCCACCAGCGAGAGGGGGACCAACAGGACTTGGCATTTT,CATSERGTNRTWHF
many,NA,TRBJ1-1,TRBV18,TGTGCCAGCTCACCAGCGACAGCCAGGGTAAAAGAAGCTTTCTTT,CASSPATARVKEAFF
few,NA,TRBJ1-2,TRBV12-3/TRBV12-4,TGTGCCAGCAGTCGAACCTCAGATGGCTACACCTTC,CASSRTSDGYTF
NA,NA,TRBJ1-2,TRBV20-1,TGCAGTGCTAGTCCTTCATCCGACTATGGCTACACCTTC,CSASPSSDYGYTF
few,NA,TRBJ2-3,TRBV6-1,TGTGCCAGCAGCCGGGACGAAAGCGATACGCAGTATTTT,CASSRDESDTQYF
NA,NA,TRBJ1-1,TRBV5-1,TGCGCCAGCAGCTCAGGGGATAGCACTGAAGCTTTCTTT,CASSSGDSTEAFF
many,NA,TRBJ2-3,TRBV7-2,TGTGCCAGCAGCTTAGAACCAGATACGCAGTATTTT,CASSLEPDTQYF
NA,NA,TRBJ2-7,TRBV23-1,TGCGCCAGCAGTCTTTTTTCCCCTAAGACGGAGAACGGGCCCTACGAGCAGTACTTC,CASSLFSPKTENGPYEQYF
few,NA,TRBJ1-4,TRBV10-3,TGTGCCATCAGCGGAACGGGCGATGGGGAAAAACTGTTTTTT,CAISGTGDGEKLFF
once,TRBD2,TRBJ2-1,TRBV6-1,TGTGCCAGCAGGGAGTCAACTAGCGGGGGGCCTAATGAGCAGTTCTTC,CASRESTSGGPNEQFF